This T cell receptor beta chain was recorded in a study of CD8 T cells in Susac syndrome. Study summary: At blood draw, Susac syndrome patients were therapy-naive, on corticosteroids, or on intravenous immunoglobulin alone.

RNA amounts of roughly 0.5 to 1 ug underwent reverse transcription with random hexamers. By means of immunoSEQ multiplex PCR, TCR beta CDR3 spanning 54 Vbeta and 13 Jbeta underwent amplification. One entry per CDR3 protein, called by TCRdb with MiXCR from the immunoSEQ multiplex PCR reads. This table holds 95,000 to 150,000 distinct CDR3 sequences, around 94% found once. Study-wide findings and caveats: Susac-specific public clones were found in both the total CD8+ and the CD8+ TEMRA repertoires, with around 16 in the former and roughly five in the latter.

About this clonotype: The antigen is unknown.

This CDR3 is built from 14 residues. Germline V gene lookup returns CDR1 SNHLY and CDR2 FYNNEI. V was clipped by 3 bases and J by 2 bases, with 11 bases between them. This receptor was identified in a human donor with Susac syndrome. Sequences were obtained from CD8+ T cells from PBMCs. The genes are TRBV2 and TRBJ2-7; tentative D call: TRBD2 (5 bases). The CDR3 coding sequence is TGTGCCAGCAGTGATCTAGCCCCCACCTACGAGCAGTACTTC. This sequence encodes CASSDLAPTYEQYF.